This is a list of T cell receptor beta chains from one sample in a study of blood T cell repertoires in COVID-19. Sequencing was performed with immunoSEQ multiplex PCR; in TCRdb, only in-frame clones are kept and a portion is missing. The data hold just over 60,000 clones, with less than 85% observed a single time. Sequencing input: peripheral blood. The receptors originated from a man in his 60s with acute or convalescent COVID-19. Both conserved end residues are trimmed from each CDR3.

V gene	J gene	CDR3 protein
TRBV2	TRBJ2-2	ASRGLAGNTGELF
TRBV2	TRBJ1-1	ASRVRGGGTEAF
TRBV9	TRBJ2-2	ASKEGPGGFGELF
TRBV9	TRBJ1-2	ASSPPSYGYT
TRBV2	TRBJ1-1	ASRRTAQTEAF
TRBV4-2	TRBJ2-3	ASSHSSGLPEDTQY
TRBV19	TRBJ1-5	ASSMRSVYSNQPQH
TRBV15	TRBJ1-5	ATSTTDSDSNQPQH
TRBV5-1	TRBJ2-7	ASLGDSYEQY
TRBV5-5	TRBJ2-7	ASSWRQGVAYEQY
TRBV5-1	TRBJ1-1	ASSWKPGALSTEAF
TRBV7-2	TRBJ1-5	ASSYQPGGSNQPQH
TRBV21-1	TRBJ1-6	ASSKGTGGSPLH
TRBV19	TRBJ2-7	ASSILGGTYEQY
TRBV4-3	TRBJ2-1	ASSQDGEADEQF
TRBV6-2/TRBV6-3	TRBJ1-3	ASSPRQGPGSGNTIY
TRBV7-3	TRBJ2-1	ASSLLAGVGEQF
TRBV11-2	TRBJ2-7	ASTRTGGYEQY
TRBV3-1/TRBV3-2	TRBJ1-5	ASSHRGSNQPQH
TRBV5-6	TRBJ2-2	ASSPLGGETGELF
TRBV28	TRBJ2-1	ASTPLGALQGQF
TRBV19	TRBJ2-7	ASSHSGQGRLQY
TRBV16	TRBJ2-1	ASSQHSGRDNEQF
TRBV7-8	TRBJ1-5	ASSAPGVRNQPQH
TRBV7-9	TRBJ1-1	ASSPDRGGNTEAF
TRBV9	TRBJ1-1	ASSVAQATEAF
TRBV5-1	TRBJ2-7	ASSPLPGQGETYEQY
TRBV5-6	TRBJ2-3	ASIHRGTDTQY
TRBV21-1	TRBJ2-1	ASSARLLAVFSYNEQF
TRBV19	TRBJ1-1	ASSSDRGSAEAF
TRBV2	TRBJ2-5	ASSIGETQY
TRBV7-9	TRBJ1-5	ASSLGDRGRGSPQH
TRBV27	TRBJ2-3	ASRADPTDTQY
TRBV19	TRBJ2-3	ASSVAGTSGPTNTQY
TRBV2	TRBJ2-3	ASTRQGTSTDTQY
TRBV10-1	TRBJ2-1	ASSDLTSGEYNEQF
TRBV19	TRBJ1-4	ATRRGTGPSSTNEKLF
TRBV24-1	TRBJ1-1	ATSDMANTEAF
TRBV6-5	TRBJ2-7	ASSRTSSYEQY
TRBV3-1/TRBV3-2	TRBJ2-2	ASTPGPGGTGELF
TRBV10-3	TRBJ1-2	AISESARGQET
TRBV24-1	TRBJ1-5	ATSDPNQPQH
TRBV30	TRBJ2-7	AWNTGTYSYEQY
TRBV6-6	TRBJ2-3	ASSTRNRDTDTQY
TRBV10-3	TRBJ2-2	AIRETGNPGRELF
TRBV10-1	TRBJ2-7	ASSEGLGTDSYEQY
TRBV9	TRBJ2-4	ASSVGIAGGVKNIQY
TRBV2	TRBJ1-5	ASSDGLFSNQPQH
TRBV5-6	TRBJ1-4	ASRVTGATNEKLF
TRBV30	TRBJ1-2	ASKLQGVGHGYT
TRBV9	TRBJ2-5	ASSVSGIGQETQY
TRBV28	TRBJ1-5	ASSRDRWVPVGNQPQH
TRBV30	TRBJ2-5	AWVQGEETQY